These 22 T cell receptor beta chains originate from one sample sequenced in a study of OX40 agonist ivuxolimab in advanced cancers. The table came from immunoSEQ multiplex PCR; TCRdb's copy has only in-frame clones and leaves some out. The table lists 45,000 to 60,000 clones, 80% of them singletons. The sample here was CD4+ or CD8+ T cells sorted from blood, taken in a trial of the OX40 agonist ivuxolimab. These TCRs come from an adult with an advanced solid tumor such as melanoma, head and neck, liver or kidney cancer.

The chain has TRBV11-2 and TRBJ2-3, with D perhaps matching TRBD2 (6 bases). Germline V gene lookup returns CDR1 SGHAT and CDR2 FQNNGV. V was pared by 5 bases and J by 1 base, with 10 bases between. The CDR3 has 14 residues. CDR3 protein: CASSRGTGTDTQYF. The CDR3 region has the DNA TGTGCCAGCAGCCGGGGGACTGGCACAGATACGCAGTATTTT.

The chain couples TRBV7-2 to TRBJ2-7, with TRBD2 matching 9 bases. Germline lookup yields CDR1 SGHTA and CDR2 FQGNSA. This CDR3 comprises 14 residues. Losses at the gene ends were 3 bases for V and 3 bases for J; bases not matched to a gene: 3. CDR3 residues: CASSLAGGYYEQYF. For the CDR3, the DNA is TGTGCCAGCAGCTTGGCGGGGGGGTACTACGAGCAGTACTTC.

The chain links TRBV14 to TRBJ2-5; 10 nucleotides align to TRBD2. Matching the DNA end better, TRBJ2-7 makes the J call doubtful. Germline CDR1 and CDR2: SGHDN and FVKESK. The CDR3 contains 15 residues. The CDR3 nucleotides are TGTGCCAGCAGCCAAGGGGTAGCGGGAGGTTACGAGCAGTACTTC. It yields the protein CASSQGVAGGYEQYF.

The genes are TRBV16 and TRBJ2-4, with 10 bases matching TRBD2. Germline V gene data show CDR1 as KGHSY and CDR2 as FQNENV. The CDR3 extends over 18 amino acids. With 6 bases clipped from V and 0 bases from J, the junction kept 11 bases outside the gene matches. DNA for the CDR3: TGTGCCAGCAGTCCAGGGGCTAGCGGGGGTCTAGCCAAAAACATTCAGTACTTC. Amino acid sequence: CASSPGASGGLAKNIQYF.

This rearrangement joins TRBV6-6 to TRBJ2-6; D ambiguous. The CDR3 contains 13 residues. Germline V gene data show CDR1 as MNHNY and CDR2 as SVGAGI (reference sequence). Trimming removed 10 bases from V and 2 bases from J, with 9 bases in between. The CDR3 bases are TGTGCCACTTCGGGTACTGGGGCCAACGTCCTGACTTTC. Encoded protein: CATSGTGANVLTF.

The CDR3 nucleotides read TGTGCCAGCAGCCCCCTGGGACAGACCAACTATGGCTACACCTTC. Its translation: CASSPLGQTNYGYTF. The chain carries TRBV7-2 and TRBJ1-2; TRBD1 agrees at 7 bases. Germline CDR1 SGHTA, CDR2 FQGNSA. J gave up 2 bases and V 5 bases, and 8 bases lay outside the gene matches. The CDR3 spans 15 residues.

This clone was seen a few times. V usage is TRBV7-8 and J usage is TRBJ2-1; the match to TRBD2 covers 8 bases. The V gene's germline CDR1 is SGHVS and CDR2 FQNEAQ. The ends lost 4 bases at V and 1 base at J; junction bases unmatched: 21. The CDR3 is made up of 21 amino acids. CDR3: CASSSIILSGKGTRSYNEQFF. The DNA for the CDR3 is TGTGCCAGCAGCTCAATCATTCTTAGCGGGAAGGGCACCAGGTCCTACAATGAGCAGTTCTTC.

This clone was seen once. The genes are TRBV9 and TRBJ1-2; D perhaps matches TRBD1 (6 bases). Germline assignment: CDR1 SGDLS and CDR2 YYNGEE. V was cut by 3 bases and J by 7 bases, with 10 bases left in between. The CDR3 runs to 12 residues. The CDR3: CASSENRVGYTF. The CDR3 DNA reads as TGTGCCAGCAGCGAGAACAGGGTTGGCTACACCTTC.

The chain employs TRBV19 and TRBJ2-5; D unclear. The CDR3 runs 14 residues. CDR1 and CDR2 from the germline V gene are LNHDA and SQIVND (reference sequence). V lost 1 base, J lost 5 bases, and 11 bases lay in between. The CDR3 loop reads CASSIGPAVETQYF. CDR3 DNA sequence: TGTGCCAGTAGTATAGGGCCAGCCGTCGAGACCCAGTACTTC.

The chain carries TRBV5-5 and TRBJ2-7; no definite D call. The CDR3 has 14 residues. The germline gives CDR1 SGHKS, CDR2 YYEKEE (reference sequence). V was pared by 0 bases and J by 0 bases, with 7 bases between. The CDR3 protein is CASSLGQYSYEQYF. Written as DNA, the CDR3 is TGTGCCAGCAGCTTGGGGCAGTACTCCTACGAGCAGTACTTC.

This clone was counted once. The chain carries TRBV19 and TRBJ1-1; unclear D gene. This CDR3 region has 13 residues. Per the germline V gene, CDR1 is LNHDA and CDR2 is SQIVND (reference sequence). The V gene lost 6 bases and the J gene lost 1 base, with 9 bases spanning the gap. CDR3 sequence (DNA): TGTGCCAGTAGATTTAGAGGGAACACTGAAGCTTTCTTT. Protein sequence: CASRFRGNTEAFF.

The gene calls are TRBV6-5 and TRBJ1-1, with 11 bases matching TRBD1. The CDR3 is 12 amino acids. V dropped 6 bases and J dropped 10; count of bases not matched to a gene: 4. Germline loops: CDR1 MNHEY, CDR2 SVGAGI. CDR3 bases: TGTGCCAGCAGGGCAGGACAGGGGGCAGCTTTCTTT. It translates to CASRAGQGAAFF.

CDR3 loop: CASSLVAGEQDTQYF. The CDR3 nucleotides read TGTGCCAGCAGTTTAGTAGCGGGAGAGCAAGATACGCAGTATTTT. The V and J genes are TRBV28 and TRBJ2-3, with TRBD2 matching over 9 bases. Germline V gene lookup returns CDR1 MDHEN and CDR2 SYDVKM. The CDR3 runs to 15 residues. V dropped 2 bases and J dropped 5; count of bases not matched to a gene: 5.

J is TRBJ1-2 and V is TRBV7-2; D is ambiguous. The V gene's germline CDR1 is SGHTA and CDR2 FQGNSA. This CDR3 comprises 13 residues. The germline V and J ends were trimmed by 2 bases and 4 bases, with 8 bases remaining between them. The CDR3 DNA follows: TGTGCCAGCAGCTTACCCCAGCTCTATGGCTACACCTTC. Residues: CASSLPQLYGYTF.

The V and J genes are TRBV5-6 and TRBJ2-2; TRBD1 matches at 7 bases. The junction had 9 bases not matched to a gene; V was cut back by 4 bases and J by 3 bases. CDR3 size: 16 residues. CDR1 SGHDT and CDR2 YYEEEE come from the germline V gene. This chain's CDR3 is CASSGRQGIDTGELFF. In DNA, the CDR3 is TGTGCCAGCAGCGGACGACAGGGAATCGACACCGGGGAGCTGTTTTTT.

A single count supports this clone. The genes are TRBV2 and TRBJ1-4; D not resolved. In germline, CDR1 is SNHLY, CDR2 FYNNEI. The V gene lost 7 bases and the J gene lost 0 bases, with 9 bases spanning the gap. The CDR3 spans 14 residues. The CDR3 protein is CASMRVATNEKLFF. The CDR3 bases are TGTGCCAGCATGCGGGTGGCAACTAATGAAAAACTGTTTTTT.

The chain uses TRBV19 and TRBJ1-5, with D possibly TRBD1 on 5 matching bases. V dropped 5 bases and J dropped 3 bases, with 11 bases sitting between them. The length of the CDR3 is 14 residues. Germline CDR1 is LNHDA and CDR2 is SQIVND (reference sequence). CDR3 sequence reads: CASSFSTDNQPQHF. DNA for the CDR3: TGTGCCAGTAGTTTCTCGACAGACAATCAGCCCCAGCATTTT.

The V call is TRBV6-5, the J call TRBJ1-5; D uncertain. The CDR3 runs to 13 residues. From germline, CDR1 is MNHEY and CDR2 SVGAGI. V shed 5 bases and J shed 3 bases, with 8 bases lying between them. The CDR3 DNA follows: TGTGCCAGCAGTAAGGAGTACAATCAGCCCCAGCATTTT. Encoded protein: CASSKEYNQPQHF.

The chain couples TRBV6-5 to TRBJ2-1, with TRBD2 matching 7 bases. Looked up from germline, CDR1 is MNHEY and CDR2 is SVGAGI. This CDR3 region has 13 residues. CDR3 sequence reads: CAIRAGVYNEQFF. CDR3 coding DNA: TGTGCTATACGGGCGGGGGTCTACAATGAGCAGTTCTTC.

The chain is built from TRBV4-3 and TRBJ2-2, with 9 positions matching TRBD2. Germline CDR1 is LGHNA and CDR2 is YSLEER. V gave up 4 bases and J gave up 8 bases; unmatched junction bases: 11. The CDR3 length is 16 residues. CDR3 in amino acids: CASSPYLAGLGGELFF. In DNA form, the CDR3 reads TGCGCCAGCAGCCCCTACCTAGCGGGGTTGGGAGGGGAGCTGTTTTTT.

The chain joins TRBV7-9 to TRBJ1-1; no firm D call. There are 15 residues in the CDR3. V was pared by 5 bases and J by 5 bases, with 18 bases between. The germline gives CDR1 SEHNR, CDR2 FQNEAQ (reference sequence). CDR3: CASSRTTPVETEAFF. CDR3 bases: TGTGCCAGCAGCCGTACAACCCCGGTGGAAACTGAAGCTTTCTTT. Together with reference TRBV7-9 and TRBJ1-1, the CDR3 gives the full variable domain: DTGVSQNPRHKITKRGQNVTFRCDPISEHNRLYWYRQTLGQGPEFLTYFQNEAQLEKSRLLSDRFSAERPKGSFSTLEIQRTEQGDSAMYLCASSRTTPVETEAFFGQGTRLTVV.

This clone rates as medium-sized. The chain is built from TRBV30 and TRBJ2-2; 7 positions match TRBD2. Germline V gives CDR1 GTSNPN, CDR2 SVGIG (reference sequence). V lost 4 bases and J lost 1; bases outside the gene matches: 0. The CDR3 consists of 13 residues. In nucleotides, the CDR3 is TGTGCCTGGACTAGCGGGAACACCGGGGAGCTGTTTTTT. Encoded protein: CAWTSGNTGELFF.